The clone carrying this T cell receptor (beta chain) showed up many times. The sample belongs to a study of T cells after posttransplantation cyclophosphamide. TCRdb's copy holds only in-frame clones and misses some; the assay was immunoSEQ multiplex PCR. Observed in the sample are about 24,000 clones, none of them singletons. This clonotype was obtained from a woman aged 50 to 60 in good health, CMV-negative, and a related stem cell transplant donor. Sequencing input: PBMCs.

In DNA, the CDR3 is TGCGCCAGCAGCCAACCGGGACAGTCCTACGAGCAGTACTTC. Translating gives CASSQPGQSYEQYF. This rearrangement joins TRBV4-1 to TRBJ2-7, with TRBD1 matching over 7 bases. CDR3 size: 14 residues. The trim removed 2 bases at V and 1 base at J, leaving 2 bases unmatched. The germline CDR1 and CDR2 sequences are MGHRA and YSYEKL.